These 19 T cell receptor beta chains came from one sample sequenced in a study of blood T cell repertoires in COVID-19. TCRdb keeps only in-frame clones here, not all; method: immunoSEQ multiplex PCR. The repertoire holds over 250,000 clones, with around 86% as singletons. The specimen was peripheral blood. The receptors were gathered from a human donor in a cohort sampled during active COVID-19.

The chain has TRBV5-1 and TRBJ2-7; 7 bases line up with TRBD2. With 4 bases clipped from V and 2 bases from J, the junction kept 12 bases outside the gene matches. CDR1 and CDR2 from the germline V gene are SGHRS and YFSETQ. The CDR3 is 16 residues long. DNA of the CDR3: TGCGCCAGCAGCCTTTTTGCGGGAGCGCGAACCTACGAGCAGTACTTC. Translated: CASSLFAGARTYEQYF.

The rearrangement joins TRBV7-3 to TRBJ2-1; a possible D gene is TRBD1 (5 bases). CDR1 and CDR2 (germline): SGHTA, FQGTGA. The V and J ends lost 4 bases and 8 bases respectively, with 15 bases between them. The CDR3 has 14 amino acids. CDR3 sequence reads: CASSSGAALDEQFF. The CDR3 coding sequence is TGTGCCAGCAGCTCTGGGGCCGCCCTGGATGAGCAGTTCTTC. The full variable domain, rest sourced from reference TRBV7-3 and TRBJ2-1, is GAGVSQTPSNKVTEKGKYVELRCDPISGHTALYWYRQSLGQGPEFLIYFQGTGAADDSGLPNDRFFAVRPEGSVSTLKIQRTERGDSAVYLCASSSGAALDEQFFGPGTRLTVL.

CDR3 coding DNA: TGCGCCAGCAGCTGGGGACCTGCGGGGGGATCCTACGAGCAGTACTTC. Protein product: CASSWGPAGGSYEQYF. This chain uses TRBV5-1 with TRBJ2-7, with 8 bases matching TRBD2. The germline gives CDR1 SGHRS, CDR2 YFSETQ. J gave up 1 base and V 3 bases, and 9 bases lay outside the gene matches. This CDR3 has 16 amino acids.

The genes are TRBV27 and TRBJ2-1; 8 bases map to TRBD2. Unmatched junction bases numbered 1, after V lost 5 bases and J lost 4 bases. Germline V gives CDR1 MNHEY, CDR2 SMNVEV (reference sequence). The CDR3 is 13 amino acids. CDR3 in amino acids: CASSRGRYNEQFF. The CDR3 DNA reads as TGTGCCAGCAGTCGCGGGAGGTACAATGAGCAGTTCTTC.

This clone was counted a few times. The chain uses TRBV30 and TRBJ1-2; a weak D match, TRBD1 (6 bases). Trimming removed 4 bases at V and 8 bases at J, with 17 bases between. CDR3 size: 13 residues. CDR1 GTSNPN and CDR2 SVGIG come from the germline V gene (reference sequence). CDR3 in amino acids: CAWTRGHQAGYTF. The CDR3 DNA is TGTGCCTGGACAAGGGGACACCAAGCGGGCTACACCTTC.

The chain is built from TRBV3-1 (or the pseudogene TRBV3-2) and TRBJ2-7, with 11 nucleotides matching TRBD2. The CDR3 is 14 amino acids. The germline V gene has CDR1 LGHDT and CDR2 YNNKEL (reference sequence). V trimming: 4 bases; J trimming: 3 bases; junction bases outside the gene matches: 2. CDR3: CASSLAGGNYEQYF. In DNA form, the CDR3 reads TGTGCCAGCAGCCTAGCGGGAGGGAACTACGAGCAGTACTTC.

Written as DNA, the CDR3 is TGTGCCAGCAGCACTTTTAGCGGGAGGTCCACCGGGGAGCTGTTTTTT. This codes for CASSTFSGRSTGELFF. The genes are TRBV7-2 and TRBJ2-2, with 10 bases identical to TRBD2. After removal of 5 bases from V and 4 bases from J, the junction contained 7 bases not matched to a gene. The CDR3 extends over 16 amino acids. The germline V gene encodes CDR1 SGHTA and CDR2 FQGNSA. The entire variable domain, with the rest obtained from reference TRBV7-2 and TRBJ2-2, is as follows: GAGVSQSPSNKVTEKGKDVELRCDPISGHTALYWYRQSLGQGLEFLIYFQGNSAPDKSGLPSDRFSAERTGGSVSTLTIQRTQQEDSAVYLCASSTFSGRSTGELFFGEGSRLTVL.

The chain uses TRBV6-2 or TRBV6-3 and TRBJ2-3, with 10 bases lining up with TRBD2. The CDR3 runs to 18 residues. With 3 bases clipped from V and 4 bases from J, the junction kept 13 bases outside the gene matches. Germline V CDR1 and CDR2: MNHEY, SVGEGT. The CDR3 here is CASSYKHGLAGEADTQYF. CDR3 in DNA: TGTGCCAGCAGTTATAAACATGGTCTAGCGGGAGAGGCAGATACGCAGTATTTT.

This chain joins TRBV4-2 and TRBJ2-2; D perhaps matches TRBD1 (5 bases). The germline V gene has CDR1 LGHNA and CDR2 YNFKEQ. The germline V and J ends were trimmed by 5 bases and 4 bases, with 5 bases remaining between them. The CDR3 has 12 residues. CDR3 protein: CASSRGTGELFF. The DNA of the CDR3 is TGTGCCAGCAGCAGGGGCACCGGGGAGCTGTTTTTT.

The V call is TRBV5-1, the J call TRBJ2-1; D unresolved. From germline, CDR1 is SGHRS and CDR2 YFSETQ. V gave up 1 base and J gave up 8 bases, with 10 bases separating them. CDR3 length equals 13 residues. The CDR3 loop is CASSLTLTDEQFF. In DNA, the CDR3 is TGCGCCAGCAGCTTGACTCTCACGGATGAGCAGTTCTTC.

This clone was seen more than once but under ten times. The V gene is TRBV19, the J gene TRBJ1-5; weak D call: TRBD1 (5 bases). V was trimmed by 5 bases and J by 0 bases, leaving 11 bases between them. Germline V lookup: CDR1 LNHDA, CDR2 SQIVND (reference sequence). This CDR3 is 15 amino acids long. The CDR3 bases are TGTGCCAGTAGTGGGGAGGGGAATAGCAATCAGCCCCAGCATTTT. This encodes CASSGEGNSNQPQHF.

This chain connects TRBV6-1 to TRBJ2-1, with 7 bases lining up with TRBD2. CDR3 length equals 12 residues. J gave up 11 bases and V 2 bases, and 3 bases lay outside the gene matches. Germline V gives CDR1 MNHNS, CDR2 SASEGT. CDR3 nucleotide sequence: TGTGCCAGCAGTGAATCGGGACTACAGCAGTTCTTC. Protein product: CASSESGLQQFF.

This rearrangement joins TRBV3-1 (or the pseudogene TRBV3-2) to TRBJ1-3, with unresolved D. From germline, CDR1 is LGHDT and CDR2 YNNKEL (reference sequence). CDR3 length: 15 residues. Trimming removed 4 bases at V and 0 bases at J, with 10 bases between. The CDR3 nucleotides read TGTGCCAGCAGCCGAATTAGGAGCTCTGGAAACACCATATATTTT. This translates into CASSRIRSSGNTIYF.

The chain recombines TRBV28 with TRBJ2-7; D call uncertain. Germline CDR1 reads MDHEN; CDR2 reads SYDVKM. CDR3 size: 13 residues. Trimming pared 7 bases from V and 3 bases from J, leaving 13 bases between. The DNA of the CDR3 is TGTGCCAGCACCCCAAGTACATTCTACGAGCAGTACTTC. Translated, it gives CASTPSTFYEQYF.

For the CDR3, the DNA is TGTGCCAGCATACGAGAGGCAGGGGGGAGAGATACGCAGTATTTT. Its translation: CASIREAGGRDTQYF. The V call is TRBV27, the J call TRBJ2-3; D may be TRBD1 (7 bases). The CDR3 is 15 amino acids. CDR1 is MNHEY and CDR2 is SMNVEV in the germline V gene (reference sequence). Trimming shortened V by 7 bases and J by 5 bases, and 19 bases separated the two germline ends.

The J gene is TRBJ2-2, the V gene TRBV7-2, with 10 positions matching TRBD2. Trimming removed 7 bases from V and 6 bases from J; junction bases left unmatched: 11. Germline V lookup: CDR1 SGHTA, CDR2 FQGNSA. The CDR3 runs to 16 residues. The CDR3 region is CASTPAPAGGSGELFF. For the CDR3, the DNA is TGTGCCAGCACGCCCGCGCCAGCGGGAGGGTCCGGGGAGCTGTTTTTT.

The chain recombines TRBV7-6 with TRBJ2-1; 12 bases align to TRBD2. The V and J ends lost 9 bases and 6 bases, in that order; junction bases with no gene match: 6. Per germline, CDR1 SGHVS and CDR2 FNYEAQ. This CDR3 is 14 amino acids long. CDR3 nucleotide sequence: TGTGCCAGTTCCCTAGCGGGAGGGTCCAATGAGCAGTTCTTC. It translates to CASSLAGGSNEQFF. The whole variable domain, filled in from reference TRBV7-6 and TRBJ2-1, reads GAGVSQSPRYKVTKRGQDVALRCDPISGHVSLYWYRQALGQGPEFLTYFNYEAQQDKSGLPNDRFSAERPEGSISTLTIQRTEQRDSAMYRCASSLAGGSNEQFFGPGTRLTVL.

This chain uses TRBV27 with TRBJ1-1; TRBD1 agrees at 8 bases. The trim removed 5 bases at V and 3 bases at J, leaving 8 bases unmatched. Germline lookup yields CDR1 MNHEY and CDR2 SMNVEV (reference sequence). This CDR3 is 15 amino acids long. As DNA, the CDR3 is TGTGCCAGCAGTCCCGACAGGGGAATATACACTGAAGCTTTCTTT. It specifies CASSPDRGIYTEAFF.

The CDR3 DNA reads TGCGCCAGCAGCCAAGAGCACTTTTACGAGCAGTACTTC. Its translation is CASSQEHFYEQYF. This sequence joins TRBV4-1 and TRBJ2-7; no clear D. V was trimmed by 0 bases and J by 4 bases, leaving 7 bases between them. The CDR3 spans 13 residues. CDR1 and CDR2 (germline): MGHRA, YSYEKL.